This paragraph reports one T cell receptor beta chain. Antigen specificity is unknown. The sample belongs to a study of cytotoxic CD8 clonotypes in ibrutinib-treated CLL. Study-level results: The clonality went up when patients responded to ibrutinib and dropped back toward baseline at progression. Clonality correlated strongly with circulating CD8+ T cells and exceeded age-matched healthy donors at baseline. Stable or contracted on treatment, public clonotypes were also uncommon.

Investigators sought sequencing depths of between 1 in 200,000 and 1 in 1 million T cells. Using immunoSEQ multiplex PCR, the repertoire was profiled, and TCRdb retains in-frame clones only, with some absent. The data show a few hundred thousand clones, 80% seen once. V lost 4 bases, J lost 4 bases, and 13 bases lay in between. Germline V CDR1 and CDR2: LNHDA, SQIVND (reference sequence). The CDR3 spans 14 residues. The V call is TRBV19, the J call TRBJ2-5; a possible D gene is TRBD1 (6 bases). The TCR was taken from a human donor with chronic lymphocytic leukemia. Source: PBMCs, taken before ibrutinib treatment. The CDR3 DNA reads TGTGCCAGTAGTAGAATTGGGGGCGGAGAGACCCAGTACTTC. Translated: CASSRIGGGETQYF.